This T cell receptor beta chain derives from a study of blood T cell repertoires in COVID-19. Across the study: Researchers got acute and convalescent COVID-19 samples from the United States, Italy and Spain.

Trimming left V 1 base short and J 2 bases short, with 12 bases between. CDR3 size: 15 residues. The germline V gene encodes CDR1 SGHNT and CDR2 YYREEE (reference sequence). As handled by the study authors: The assay estimated nucleated cells by amplifying reference gene primers. Some clones are missing from TCRdb's copy, which holds only in-frame ones; the method was immunoSEQ multiplex PCR. That table is the source of V, J and clone size, and D and trimming were worked out from the DNA. The sample records about 300,000 clones, under 90% being singletons. J is TRBJ1-1 and V is TRBV5-4; tentative D call: TRBD1 (5 bases). The TCR comes from a woman in her 30s with COVID-19, enrolled during active disease. Sample: peripheral blood. The CDR3 loop reads CASSLKRQINTEAFF. DNA for the CDR3: TGTGCCAGCAGCTTGAAACGACAGATTAACACTGAAGCTTTCTTT.